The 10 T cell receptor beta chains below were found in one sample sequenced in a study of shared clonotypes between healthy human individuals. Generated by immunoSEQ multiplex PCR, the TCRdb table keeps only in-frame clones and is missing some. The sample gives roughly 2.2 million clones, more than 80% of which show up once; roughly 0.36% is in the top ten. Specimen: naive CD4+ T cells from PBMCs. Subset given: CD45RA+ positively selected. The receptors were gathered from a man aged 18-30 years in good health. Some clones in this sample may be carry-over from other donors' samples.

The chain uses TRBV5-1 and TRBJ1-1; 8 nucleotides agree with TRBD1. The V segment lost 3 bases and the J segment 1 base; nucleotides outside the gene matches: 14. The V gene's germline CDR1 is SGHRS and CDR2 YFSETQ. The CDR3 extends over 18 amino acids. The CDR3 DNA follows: TGCGCCAGCAGCTCACCCCGAGGGGGACAGGTTGGGAACACTGAAGCTTTCTTT. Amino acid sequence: CASSSPRGGQVGNTEAFF.

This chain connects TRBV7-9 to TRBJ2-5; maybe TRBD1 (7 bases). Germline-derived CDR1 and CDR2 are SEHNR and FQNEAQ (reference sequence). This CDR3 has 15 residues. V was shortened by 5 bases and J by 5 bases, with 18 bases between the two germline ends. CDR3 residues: CASSHKRAGGETQYF. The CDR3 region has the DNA TGTGCCAGCAGCCACAAGCGGGCAGGGGGGGAGACCCAGTACTTC.

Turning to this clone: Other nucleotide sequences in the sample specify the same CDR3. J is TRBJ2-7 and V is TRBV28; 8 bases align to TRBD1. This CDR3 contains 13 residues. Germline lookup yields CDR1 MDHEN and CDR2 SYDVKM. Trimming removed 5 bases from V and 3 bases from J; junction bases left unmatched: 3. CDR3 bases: TGTGCCAGCAGTGGGACAGGCAGCTACGAGCAGTACTTC. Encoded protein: CASSGTGSYEQYF.

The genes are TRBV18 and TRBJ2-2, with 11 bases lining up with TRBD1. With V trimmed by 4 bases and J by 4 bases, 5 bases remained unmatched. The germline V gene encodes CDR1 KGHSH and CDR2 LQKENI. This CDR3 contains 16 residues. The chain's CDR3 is CASSRTGTGGTGELFF. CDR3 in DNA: TGTGCCAGCTCACGCACCGGGACAGGGGGCACCGGGGAGCTGTTTTTT. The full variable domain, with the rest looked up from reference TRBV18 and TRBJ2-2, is NAGVMQNPRHLVRRRGQEARLRCSPMKGHSHVYWYRQLPEEGLKFMVYLQKENIIDESGMPKERFSAEFPKEGPSILRIQQVVRGDSAAYFCASSRTGTGGTGELFFGEGSRLTVL.

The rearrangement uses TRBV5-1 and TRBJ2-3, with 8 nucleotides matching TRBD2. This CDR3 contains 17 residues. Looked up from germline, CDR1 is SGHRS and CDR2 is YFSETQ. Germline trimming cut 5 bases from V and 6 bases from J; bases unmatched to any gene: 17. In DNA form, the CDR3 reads TGCGCCAGCAGGCCGGGACTAGAGAACACCTTATGGGATACGCAGTATTTT. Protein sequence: CASRPGLENTLWDTQYF.

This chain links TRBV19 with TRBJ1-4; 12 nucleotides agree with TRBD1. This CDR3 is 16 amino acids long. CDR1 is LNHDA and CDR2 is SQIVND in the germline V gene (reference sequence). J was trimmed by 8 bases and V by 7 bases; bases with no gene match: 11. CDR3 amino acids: CASMAPPGTGGEKLFF. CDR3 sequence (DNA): TGTGCCAGTATGGCCCCCCCGGGGACAGGGGGCGAAAAACTGTTTTTT. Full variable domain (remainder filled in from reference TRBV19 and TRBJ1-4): DGGITQSPKYLFRKEGQNVTLSCEQNLNHDAMYWYRQDPGQGLRLIYYSQIVNDFQKGDIAEGYSVSREKKESFPLTVTSAQKNPTAFYLCASMAPPGTGGEKLFFGSGTQLSVL.

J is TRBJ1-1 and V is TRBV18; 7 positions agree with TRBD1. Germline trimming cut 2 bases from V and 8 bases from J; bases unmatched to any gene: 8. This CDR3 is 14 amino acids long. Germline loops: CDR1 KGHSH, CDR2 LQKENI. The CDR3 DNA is TGTGCCAGCTCACCAGCCATAGGGGGCGCCGAAGCTTTCTTT. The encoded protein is CASSPAIGGAEAFF.

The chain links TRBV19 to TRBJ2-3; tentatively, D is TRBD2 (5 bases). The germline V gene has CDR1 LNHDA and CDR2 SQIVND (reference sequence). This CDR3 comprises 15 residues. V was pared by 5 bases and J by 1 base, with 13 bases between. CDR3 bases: TGTGCCAGTAGTCCACAGCGGCTCGGCACAGATACGCAGTATTTT. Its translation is CASSPQRLGTDTQYF.

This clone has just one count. DNA for the CDR3: TGCGCCAGCAGCCAAGGATCGTCGGGGGGAGGCCTCACAGATACGCAGTATTTT. Its protein product is CASSQGSSGGGLTDTQYF. The V and J genes are TRBV4-1 and TRBJ2-3; TRBD2 agrees at 7 bases. CDR1 is MGHRA and CDR2 is YSYEKL in the germline V gene. Trimming took 1 base from V and 2 from J; bases not matched to a gene: 12. The CDR3 extends over 18 amino acids.

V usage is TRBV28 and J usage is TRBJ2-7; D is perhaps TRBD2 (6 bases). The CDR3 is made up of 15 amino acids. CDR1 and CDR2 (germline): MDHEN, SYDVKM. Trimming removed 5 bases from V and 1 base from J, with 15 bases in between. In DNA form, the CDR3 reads TGTGCCAGCAGTCAACGGAGGGACGGATCCTACGAGCAGTACTTC. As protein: CASSQRRDGSYEQYF.